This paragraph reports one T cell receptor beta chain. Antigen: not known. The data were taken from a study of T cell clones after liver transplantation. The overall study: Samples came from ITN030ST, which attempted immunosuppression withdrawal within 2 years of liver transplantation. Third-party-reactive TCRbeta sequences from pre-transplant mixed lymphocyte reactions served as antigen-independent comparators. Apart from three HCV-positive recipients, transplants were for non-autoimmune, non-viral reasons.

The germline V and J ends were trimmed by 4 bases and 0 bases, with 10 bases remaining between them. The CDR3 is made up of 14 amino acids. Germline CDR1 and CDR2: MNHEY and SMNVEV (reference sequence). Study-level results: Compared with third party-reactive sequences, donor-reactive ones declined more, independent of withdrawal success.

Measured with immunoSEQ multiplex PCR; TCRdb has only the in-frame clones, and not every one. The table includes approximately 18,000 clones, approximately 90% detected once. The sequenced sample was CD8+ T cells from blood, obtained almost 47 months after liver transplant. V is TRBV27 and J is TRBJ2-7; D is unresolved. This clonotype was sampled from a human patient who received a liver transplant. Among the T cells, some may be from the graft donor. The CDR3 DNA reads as TGTGCCAGCAGTTCCGCAGACCTCTCCTACGAGCAGTACTTC. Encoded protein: CASSSADLSYEQYF.